These T cell receptor beta chains were read from a single sample in a study of a mutant IDH1 vaccine in newly diagnosed glioma. For these TCRs, the target antigens are not known. Assay used: immunoSEQ multiplex PCR; TCRdb lists only in-frame clones, some missing. The data contain approximately 26,000 clones, roughly three quarters of them seen just once; the ten biggest clones take up 6.5% to 7.5%. The material sequenced was PBMCs, taken from a glioma patient whose treatment included an IDH1 peptide vaccine. All receptors derive from a man in his forties with glioma. Some clones in this sample may be carry-over from other donors' samples. Each CDR3 is given with its conserved first and last residue. D genes are given only for firm matches. The size field is filled for only some rows; it gives once, few, many or a size class.

14	TRBD1	TRBV28	-	TRBJ1-5	TGTGCCAGCCGTACACAGGGGGGCGATCAGCCCCAGCATTTT	CASRTQGGDQPQHF
17	-	TRBV7-2	-	TRBJ1-1	TGTGCCAGCAGCCAGCTTTTAGGGGGTCCTATGAACACTGAAGCTTTCTTT	CASSQLLGGPMNTEAFF
15	TRBD1	TRBV5-1	-	TRBJ2-7	TGCGCCAGCAGAACCGGGACAGTTAGCTCCTACGAGCAGTACTTC	CASRTGTVSSYEQYF
16	TRBD2	TRBV6-6	-	TRBJ2-2	TGTGCCAGCAGACCCCCACTAGCGGGGGGTACCGGGGAGCTGTTTTTT	CASRPPLAGGTGELFF
15	TRBD2	TRBV19	-	TRBJ2-3	TGTGCCAGTAGTCTAAGCGGGGGGGCTACAGATACGCAGTATTTT	CASSLSGGATDTQYF
15	TRBD2	TRBV6-6	-	TRBJ2-1	TGTGCCAGCAGTTACTCTGGCGGGGGAAAGGATGAGCAGTTCTTC	CASSYSGGGKDEQFF
12	-	TRBV5-4	-	TRBJ2-7	TGTGCCAGCAGCTTGGCAGGGAACGAGCAGTACTTC	CASSLAGNEQYF
14	-	TRBV5-1	-	TRBJ2-5	TGCGCCAGCAGCTTGGACGGCCGCGCCGCGACCCAGTACTTC	CASSLDGRAATQYF
13	-	TRBV30	-	TRBJ1-2	TGTCTCTCACAGGGACCAGCTAACTATGGCTACACCTTC	CLSQGPANYGYTF
14	-	TRBV5-1	-	TRBJ2-2	TGCGCCAGCAGCCAACCCCCCCTAACCGGGGAGCTGTTTTTT	CASSQPPLTGELFF
14	-	TRBV4-3	few	TRBJ2-5	TGCGCCAGCAGCCAAGTTTCAATGGGAGAGACCCAGTACTTC	CASSQVSMGETQYF
14	-	TRBV18	once	TRBJ1-1	TGTGCCAGCTCACCACCGACAGTCACAGGGGAAGCTTTCTTT	CASSPPTVTGEAFF
16	-	TRBV7-9	-	TRBJ1-2	TGTGCCAGCAGCTTAATTTTTCGGCAGTTCCAGGATGGCTACACCTTC	CASSLIFRQFQDGYTF
17	TRBD2	TRBV5-1	once	TRBJ2-7	TGCGCCAGCAGCCTCGGACTAGCGGGGGGGAGCTCCTACGAGCAGTACTTC	CASSLGLAGGSSYEQYF
12	-	TRBV18	-	TRBJ1-5	TGTGCCAGCTCACCACCGAGTCAGCCCCAGCATTTT	CASSPPSQPQHF
15	-	TRBV6-1	medium-sized	TRBJ1-6	TGTGCCAGCAGTGACCAGTGGGTCAATAATTCACCCCTCCACTTT	CASSDQWVNNSPLHF
15	TRBD2	TRBV10-3	-	TRBJ2-1	TGTGCCATTTCTAGCGGGGGGGCCCCCTACAATGAGCAGTTCTTC	CAISSGGAPYNEQFF
16	TRBD1	TRBV5-6	few	TRBJ1-6	TGTGCCAGCAGCTTCGACAGGGCCACCTATAATTCACCCCTCCACTTT	CASSFDRATYNSPLHF
16	TRBD1	TRBV7-9	-	TRBJ2-2	TGTGCCAGCAGCTCGTCCGGGACAGGGGGCAACCGGGAGCTGTTTTTT	CASSSSGTGGNRELFF
16	-	TRBV18	-	TRBJ1-1	TGTGCCAGCTCACCGGGCCAGGGGTACATGAACACTGAAGCTTTCTTT	CASSPGQGYMNTEAFF
15	-	TRBV30	-	TRBJ1-2	TGTGCCTGGAGTGTATTTGAAGGGTTCAGTGGCGGCTACACCTTC	CAWSVFEGFSGGYTF
14	-	TRBV5-5	-	TRBJ1-1	TGTGCCAGCAGCCCAGGGTTTTTGAACACTGAAGCTTTCTTT	CASSPGFLNTEAFF
15	-	TRBV7-3	-	TRBJ2-3	TGTGCCAGCAGCCGCGGGGAGCTTAGCACAGATACGCAGTATTTT	CASSRGELSTDTQYF
14	-	TRBV5-6	once	TRBJ1-3	TGTGCCAGCAGCCCCAGGGCGTCTGGAAACACCATATATTTT	CASSPRASGNTIYF
15	-	TRBV6-1	-	TRBJ1-5	TGTGCCAGCAGTGTTGCAGGGCCGGGCAATCAGCCCCAGCATTTT	CASSVAGPGNQPQHF
20	TRBD2	TRBV13	-	TRBJ2-3	TGTGCCAGCAGCTTAGGTTACCAGGGGGTAGCGGGGGACTACACAGATACGCAGTATTTT	CASSLGYQGVAGDYTDTQYF
15	-	TRBV5-1	-	TRBJ2-1	TGCGCCAGCAGCTTGAGGATCAGGGGGGGCAATGAGCAGTTCTTC	CASSLRIRGGNEQFF
13	TRBD1	TRBV18	-	TRBJ2-7	TGTGCCAGCTCAACGGGGACAGCTGGCGAGCAGTACTTC	CASSTGTAGEQYF
15	-	TRBV5-1	few	TRBJ2-7	TGCGCCAGCAGGCGTAACCGGGACAAATTACACGAGCAGTACTTC	CASRRNRDKLHEQYF
14	TRBD1	TRBV6-1	-	TRBJ1-2	TGTGCCAGCAGTGAAGGACAGGGCCTCTATGGCTACACCTTC	CASSEGQGLYGYTF
15	-	TRBV6-5	-	TRBJ2-5	TGTGCCAGCAGTCTAATAGGACAGAACCAAGAGACCCAGTACTTC	CASSLIGQNQETQYF
14	-	TRBV2	-	TRBJ2-2	TGTGCCAGCAATTGGGAAGGGGACACCGGGGAGCTGTTTTTT	CASNWEGDTGELFF
12	TRBD1	TRBV6-4	-	TRBJ2-1	TGTGCCAGCCGCGGACAGGGAAATGAGCAGTTCTTC	CASRGQGNEQFF
16	-	TRBV4-1	-	TRBJ2-6	TGCGCCAGCAGCCAGATGTTGGTTGGGGGGGCCAACGTCCTGACTTTC	CASSQMLVGGANVLTF
14	TRBD2	TRBV2	few	TRBJ2-4	TGTGCCACCAGGGAAAAGCGGGGGGTAGGCATTCAGTACTTC	CATREKRGVGIQYF
13	-	TRBV7-9	-	TRBJ2-7	TGTGCCAGCAGCTTAGTACAGAACTACGAGCAGTACTTC	CASSLVQNYEQYF
16	TRBD1	TRBV5-4	few	TRBJ1-3	TGTGCCAGCAGCTACCAACGGACAGGGCGATCGCGCACCATATATTTT	CASSYQRTGRSRTIYF
15	-	TRBV5-5	-	TRBJ2-7	TGTGCCAGCAGCCCCGGTGGGCTCGAAGCCTACGAGCAGTACTTC	CASSPGGLEAYEQYF
18	-	TRBV19	once	TRBJ2-6	TGTGCCAGTAGTGTAATGGGTATCTGGGACTCTGGGGCCAACGTCCTGACTTTC	CASSVMGIWDSGANVLTF
14	TRBD1	TRBV27	-	TRBJ1-2	TGTGCCAGCAGTCCGGGACAGTTTAACTATGGCTACACCTTC	CASSPGQFNYGYTF
14	-	TRBV4-3	few	TRBJ1-1	TGCGCCAGCAGCCAAAGGGTTTCGAACACTGAAGCTTTCTTT	CASSQRVSNTEAFF
14	-	TRBV7-9	-	TRBJ2-3	TGTGCCAGCCGGCCTGAAGGGTACACAGATACGCAGTATTTT	CASRPEGYTDTQYF
15	-	TRBV7-2	-	TRBJ1-2	TGTGCCAGCAGCCCCTCTAGGGGACCTAACTATGGCTACACCTTC	CASSPSRGPNYGYTF
15	-	TRBV6-5	-	TRBJ1-4	TGTGCCAGCAGTCCCGAGGGTTGGGGTAATGAAAAACTGTTTTTT	CASSPEGWGNEKLFF
13	-	TRBV15	few	TRBJ1-5	TGTGCCACCACCGCCGGAAGGGATCAGCCCCAGCATTTT	CATTAGRDQPQHF
14	TRBD2	TRBV9	-	TRBJ2-5	TGTGCCAGCAGCGTAGGTGGGACTATAGAGACCCAGTACTTC	CASSVGGTIETQYF
13	-	TRBV27	-	TRBJ1-6	TGTGCCAGCGGACTACCAGGGTTTTCACCCCTCCACTTT	CASGLPGFSPLHF
14	-	TRBV10-2	-	TRBJ2-3	TGCGCCAGCAGTGAACAGGGGGGGCCAGATACGCAGTATTTT	CASSEQGGPDTQYF